These 5 T cell receptor beta chains were sequenced from one sample in a study of shared clonotypes between healthy human individuals. Terminally differentiated effector memory CD45RA+ cells were left out of the naive CD8 fraction, which was CD45RO-negative and positively selected for CCR7. Profiled with immunoSEQ multiplex PCR; TCRdb holds only in-frame clones, not every one. The sample includes roughly 2.1 million clones, around 93% of them seen just once. Sequences were obtained from naive CD8+ T cells from PBMCs. The receptors come from a man between 18 and 35 years old in good health. Some clones in this sample may be carry-over from other donors' samples.

This rearrangement joins TRBV27 to TRBJ1-4, with no clear D. CDR1 MNHEY and CDR2 SMNVEV come from the germline V gene (reference sequence). The V end was cut by 6 bases, the J end by 6 bases, with 5 bases between. CDR3 length: 11 amino acids. CDR3 loop: CASSNHEKLFF. CDR3 in DNA: TGTGCCAGCAGCAATCATGAAAAACTGTTTTTT.

This clone has a handful of counts. The chain has TRBV7-9 and TRBJ2-2; TRBD1 aligns across 9 bases. CDR3 length: 18 amino acids. J lost 1 base, V lost 5 bases, and 11 bases had no gene match. Germline CDR1 reads SEHNR; CDR2 reads FQNEAQ (reference sequence). The chain's CDR3 is CASSHRQGEGENTGELFF. CDR3 bases: TGTGCCAGCAGCCACAGACAGGGGGAAGGTGAGAACACCGGGGAGCTGTTTTTT.

V usage is TRBV7-6 and J usage is TRBJ1-2; D remains unclear. V was pared by 3 bases and J by 1 base, with 9 bases between. Germline V gene lookup returns CDR1 SGHVS and CDR2 FNYEAQ. The CDR3 runs to 14 residues. The CDR3 protein is CASSFLDVNYGYTF. The CDR3 DNA is TGTGCCAGCAGCTTTCTGGACGTTAACTATGGCTACACCTTC.

V usage is TRBV29-1 and J usage is TRBJ2-5; D is perhaps TRBD1 (6 bases). V shed 4 bases and J shed 5 bases, with 23 bases lying between them. The CDR3 loop spans 16 amino acids. In germline, CDR1 is SQVTM, CDR2 ANQGSEA. CDR3 bases: TGCAGCGTTGTCCCCCCTGAGGGCAGGGGTGTGGAGACCCAGTACTTC. Protein product: CSVVPPEGRGVETQYF.

In DNA form, the CDR3 reads TGCGCCAGCAGCCAAGAATCAGTACACATGGGGCATGACCAAGAGACCCAGTACTTC. It encodes CASSQESVHMGHDQETQYF. V usage is TRBV4-1 and J usage is TRBJ2-5; D possibly corresponds to TRBD1 (5 bases). The CDR3 is 19 residues long. Trimming removed 0 bases at V and 0 bases at J, with 20 bases between. CDR1 and CDR2 from the germline V gene are MGHRA and YSYEKL.